Below are 28 T cell receptor beta chains sequenced from a single sample in a study of T-cell reconstitution after alpha-beta-depleted transplantation in children (TCRdb year 2016). The library came from PCR. These reads were obtained on an Illumina HiSeq 2500. TCR libraries were prepared with molecular barcoding, using unique molecular identifiers to normalize TCRbeta repertoire quantification. The public sequencing data were trimmed at Q25 with fastp and processed into clonotypes with MiXCR by TCRdb, which kept only in-frame beta chains. Every distinct CDR3 protein forms one entry, paired with its most common genes and DNA. This sample comprises around 600,000 distinct CDR3 sequences, roughly 15% of them detected only once. Jointly, the top ten make up 0.8% to 1.1% of the sample. The sample in question was PBMCs from the stem cell graft donor, obtained from the stem cell graft. These receptors originate from a human donor who donated a stem cell graft to a child with acute myeloid leukemia.

This clonotype appeared a few times. In nucleotides, the CDR3 is TGCGCCAGCAGCTTGGCAGGGACACAAAACATTCAGTACTTC. This codes for CASSLAGTQNIQYF. The chain employs TRBV5-1 and TRBJ2-4, with D perhaps matching TRBD1 (6 bases). The CDR3 extends over 14 amino acids. The V gene lost 0 bases and the J gene lost 5 bases, with 9 bases spanning the gap. Germline V lookup: CDR1 SGHRS, CDR2 YFSETQ.

The chain combines TRBV4-3 with TRBJ2-2; the match to TRBD2 covers 10 bases. CDR1 LGHNA and CDR2 YSLEER come from the germline V gene. The ends lost 3 bases at V and 5 bases at J; junction bases unmatched: 6. This CDR3 spans 16 amino acids. CDR3 region: CASSQYSGGNTGELFF. The CDR3 DNA is TGCGCCAGCAGCCAGTATAGCGGGGGGAATACCGGGGAGCTGTTTTTT.

This clonotype has at least ten counts. The CDR3 loop reads CSARDASYEQYV. CDR3 DNA: TGCAGTGCTAGGGACGCATCCTACGAGCAGTACGTC. The chain joins TRBV20-1 to TRBJ2-7, with D unclear. Per germline, CDR1 DFQATT and CDR2 SNEGSKA (reference sequence). This CDR3 has 12 amino acids. Trimming cost V 3 bases and J 1 base, with 7 bases left between them.

This chain uses TRBV5-5 with TRBJ1-1, with D maybe TRBD1 (5 bases). CDR3 length equals 14 residues. Looked up from germline, CDR1 is SGHKS and CDR2 is YYEKEE (reference sequence). V lost 4 bases, J lost 1 base, and 11 bases lay in between. CDR3 coding DNA: TGTGCCAGCAGCAGGGGTCCCGGGAACACTGAAGCTTTCTTT. It encodes CASSRGPGNTEAFF.

As concerns this clonotype: A much larger clone differs from this one at a single base, so this may be a read error. The rearrangement joins TRBV20-1 to TRBJ1-3; 9 bases align to TRBD1. CDR1 DFQATT and CDR2 SNEGSKA come from the germline V gene (reference sequence). The CDR3 is 15 amino acids. The J segment lost 8 bases and the V segment lost 6 bases, leaving 14 bases of the junction unmatched. The CDR3 DNA reads TGCAGTGCAACCGGGACAGGGAGATGGAGAGACACCATATATTTT. Its translation: CSATGTGRWRDTIYF.

The chain recombines TRBV24-1 with TRBJ1-5; D is uncertain. Trimming left V 5 bases short and J 0 bases short, with 7 bases between. Germline V gene lookup returns CDR1 KGHDR and CDR2 SFDVKD. The CDR3 loop spans 14 amino acids. CDR3: CATSAGYSNQPQHF. For the CDR3, the DNA is TGTGCCACCAGTGCAGGATATAGCAATCAGCCCCAGCATTTT.

Comments on this clonotype: A much more abundant neighbour one base away suggests this may be a read error. Since the CDR3 does not end with the conserved phenylalanine or tryptophan, this likely comes from a read error. This chain joins TRBV20-1 and TRBJ2-5; D tentatively reads TRBD1 or TRBD2 (6 bases each). Trimming stripped 3 bases from V and 3 bases from J, with 14 bases between. Germline V gene lookup returns CDR1 DFQATT and CDR2 SNEGSKA (reference sequence). The CDR3 length is 14 residues. The CDR3 nucleotides are TGCAGTGCTAGGGCTACGGAGGGGGAAGAGACCCAGTACCTC. Its protein is CSARATEGEETQYL.

In DNA form, the CDR3 reads TGCAGTGCTAGAGCCGGGGACAGGGGGCGTCGAGATACGCAGTATTTT. This codes for CSARAGDRGRRDTQYF. This sequence joins TRBV20-1 and TRBJ2-3, with 12 bases fitting TRBD1. Germline CDR1 and CDR2: DFQATT and SNEGSKA (reference sequence). The CDR3 totals 16 residues. Trimming cost V 1 base and J 5 bases; bases outside gene matches: 7.

A single count supports this clonotype. This may come from a read error, since a much larger clone is one base off. The chain carries TRBV7-2 and TRBJ2-2, with no clear D. Trimming took 4 bases from V and 4 from J, leaving 10 bases between them. This CDR3 spans 14 amino acids. In germline, CDR1 is SGHTA, CDR2 FQGNSA. CDR3: CASSYSASTGELFF. CDR3 sequence (DNA): TGTGCCAGCAGCTACTCGGCGAGCACCGGGGAGCTGTTTTTT.

The table lists this clonotype with a few counts. The chain combines TRBV28 with TRBJ2-5, with D hard to call. V lost 6 bases to trimming and J lost 2 bases, with 13 bases between them. Germline lookup yields CDR1 MDHEN and CDR2 SYDVKM. This CDR3 is built from 14 residues. In DNA, the CDR3 is TGTGCCAGCAGGCCATACTTGGGGCAAGAGACCCAGTACTTC. Protein product: CASRPYLGQETQYF.

The table lists this clonotype with many counts. The genes are TRBV5-1 and TRBJ1-1, with D perhaps TRBD1 (6 bases). This CDR3 is 15 amino acids long. CDR1 is SGHRS and CDR2 is YFSETQ in the germline V gene. Trimming removed 3 bases at V and 1 base at J, with 13 bases between. The CDR3 sequence: CASSSLTGSNTEAFF. The DNA of the CDR3 is TGCGCCAGCAGCTCGTTGACAGGATCGAACACTGAAGCTTTCTTT.

This chain joins TRBV6-5 and TRBJ1-6; D possibly corresponds to TRBD1 (5 bases). The CDR3 is 15 amino acids. Trimming shortened V by 6 bases and J by 4 bases, and 13 bases separated the two germline ends. CDR1 and CDR2 from the germline V gene are MNHEY and SVGAGI. CDR3 region: CASSRKGTYNSPLHF. As DNA, the CDR3 is TGTGCCAGCAGCCGGAAGGGGACTTATAATTCACCCCTCCACTTT.

In this sample, this clonotype turned up many times. The chain combines TRBV30 with TRBJ1-1, with D hard to call. The germline gives CDR1 GTSNPN, CDR2 SVGIG (reference sequence). The CDR3 consists of 12 residues. V was pared by 4 bases and J by 5 bases, with 11 bases between. The CDR3 DNA follows: TGTGCCTGGAAAGGAAGTGGGACTGAAGCTTTCTTT. This gives the protein CAWKGSGTEAFF. Full variable domain (outside the CDR3, taken from reference TRBV30 and TRBJ1-1): SQTIHQWPATLVQPVGSPLSLECTVEGTSNPNLYWYRQAAGRGLQLLFYSVGIGQISSEVPQNLSASRPQDRQFILSSKKLLLSDSGFYLCAWKGSGTEAFFGQGTRLTVV.

The rearrangement uses TRBV20-1 and TRBJ1-2, with 8 bases aligning to TRBD1. The CDR3 has 12 amino acids. The junction had 3 bases not matched to a gene; V was cut back by 5 bases and J by 4 bases. Germline V gene sequence: CDR1 DFQATT, CDR2 SNEGSKA (reference sequence). CDR3 coding DNA: TGCAGTGCTGGGGGACAGGCCTATGGCTACACCTTC. As protein: CSAGGQAYGYTF.

At least ten counts were recorded for this clonotype. The V and J genes are TRBV20-1 and TRBJ1-1; tentative D call: TRBD1 (6 bases). The CDR3 is made up of 15 amino acids. CDR1 and CDR2 (germline): DFQATT, SNEGSKA (reference sequence). Trimming took off 0 bases at V and 1 base at J, with 12 bases between the two ends. The CDR3 coding sequence is TGCAGTGCTAGAGATCCCTCGACAGGGAACACTGAAGCTTTCTTT. Protein: CSARDPSTGNTEAFF.

This clonotype was observed a handful of times. The chain is built from TRBV12-3 or TRBV12-4 and TRBJ1-2; unclear D gene. V lost 6 bases and J lost 2, with 19 bases in between. CDR3 length equals 16 residues. CDR3 amino acids: CASSPMVRPLNYGYTF. DNA for the CDR3: TGTGCCAGCAGCCCAATGGTCAGGCCCCTCAACTATGGCTACACCTTC.

A few counts support this clonotype. The rearrangement joins TRBV27 to TRBJ2-7, with TRBD1 matching 7 bases. CDR1 is MNHEY and CDR2 is SMNVEV in the germline V gene (reference sequence). Trimming at V came to 5 bases and at J to 5 bases, leaving 9 bases not matched to a gene. The CDR3 sequence is 14 residues long. CDR3 DNA: TGTGCCAGCAGTCTCGCCGGGACAGTAAACGAGCAGTACTTC. Translating gives CASSLAGTVNEQYF.

This clonotype was recorded many times. This rearrangement joins TRBV20-1 to TRBJ2-4, with 13 bases that match TRBD2. CDR3 length equals 13 residues. V gave up 3 bases and J gave up 13 bases; unmatched junction bases: 6. Germline lookup yields CDR1 DFQATT and CDR2 SNEGSKA (reference sequence). CDR3 nucleotide sequence: TGCAGTGCTAGGCTCACGGGACTAGCGGGGCAGTACTTC. Its protein product is CSARLTGLAGQYF.

The chain carries TRBV6-5 and TRBJ2-4; 7 nucleotides match TRBD1. The CDR3 is 15 residues long. The germline V gene encodes CDR1 MNHEY and CDR2 SVGAGI. J lost 3 bases, V lost 0 bases, and 2 bases had no gene match. CDR3 sequence (DNA): TGTGCCAGCAGTTACTCCCGGGACAGCAAAAACATTCAGTACTTC. Its translation: CASSYSRDSKNIQYF.

V and J are TRBV5-5 and TRBJ1-2, with 10 bases matching TRBD1. The germline CDR1 and CDR2 sequences are SGHKS and YYEKEE (reference sequence). V dropped 4 bases and J dropped 1; count of bases not matched to a gene: 10. The CDR3 runs 17 residues. The CDR3 region has the DNA TGTGCCAGCAGCCCCGGGGACAGGGGACTTAATAACTATGGCTACACCTTC. Its protein product is CASSPGDRGLNNYGYTF.

This clonotype was recorded at least ten times. The rearrangement uses TRBV20-1 and TRBJ1-5; D unresolved. The CDR3 spans 10 residues. Germline-derived CDR1 and CDR2 are DFQATT and SNEGSKA (reference sequence). The V end was cut by 4 bases, the J end by 7 bases, with 5 bases between. The CDR3 spells CSAKGQPQHF. CDR3 nucleotide sequence: TGCAGTGCTAAAGGACAGCCCCAGCATTTT.

This clonotype was picked up many times. The chain joins TRBV12-3 or TRBV12-4 to TRBJ1-5, with D uncertain. The CDR3 is 13 residues long. Trimming cost V 3 bases and J 4 bases, with 7 bases left between them. The CDR3 reads CASSLMDNQPQHF. The DNA for the CDR3 is TGTGCCAGCAGTTTGATGGATAATCAGCCCCAGCATTTT.

This clonotype was picked up many times. The chain combines TRBV27 with TRBJ1-2, with D possibly being TRBD1 (6 bases). The CDR3 contains 13 residues. Germline V gene data show CDR1 as MNHEY and CDR2 as SMNVEV (reference sequence). The V gene lost 7 bases and the J gene lost 4 bases, with 13 bases spanning the gap. CDR3 in DNA: TGTGCCAGCAAAGGGGGGATTGGCTATGGCTACACCTTC. Protein product: CASKGGIGYGYTF.

This clonotype was seen ten or more times. The chain carries TRBV28 and TRBJ2-7, with D tentatively TRBD2 (7 bases). The V gene's germline CDR1 is MDHEN and CDR2 SYDVKM. V lost 3 bases and J lost 1, with 13 bases in between. The CDR3 sequence is 15 residues long. CDR3 sequence reads: CASSLAGAFSYEQYV. The CDR3 nucleotides are TGTGCCAGCAGTTTGGCGGGGGCTTTTTCCTACGAGCAGTACGTC.

This clonotype was observed once. The chain recombines TRBV6-1 with TRBJ2-1, with D possibly being TRBD1 (7 bases). In germline, CDR1 is MNHNS, CDR2 SASEGT. The CDR3 is 15 residues long. Trimming shortened V by 7 bases and J by 7 bases, and 20 bases separated the two germline ends. The chain's CDR3 is CASTLSGGLGNEQFF. The CDR3 region has the DNA TGTGCCAGCACCCTCTCAGGGGGACTTGGGAATGAGCAGTTCTTC.

This clonotype was recorded at least ten times. This chain uses TRBV12-3 or TRBV12-4 with TRBJ1-2; D possibly corresponds to TRBD1 (6 bases). V lost 3 bases, J lost 3 bases, and 11 bases lay in between. CDR3 length equals 14 residues. The CDR3 DNA reads as TGTGCCAGCAGTTTTAACAGGGAGTACTATGGCTACACCTTC. This codes for CASSFNREYYGYTF.

This clonotype was seen repeatedly, ten times or more. The J gene is TRBJ2-2, the V gene TRBV4-2, with TRBD2 matching 13 bases. The CDR3 has 16 residues. In germline, CDR1 is LGHNA, CDR2 YNFKEQ. The junction had 11 bases not matched to a gene; V was cut back by 9 bases and J by 7 bases. CDR3 DNA: TGTGCCAGTACCGGGACTAGCGGGGACAATTTCGGGGAGCTGTTTTTT. It translates to CASTGTSGDNFGELFF.

The chain recombines TRBV5-1 with TRBJ2-6, with 12 bases that match TRBD1. V trimming: 2 bases; J trimming: 4 bases; junction bases outside the gene matches: 4. The CDR3 consists of 17 residues. Per the germline V gene, CDR1 is SGHRS and CDR2 is YFSETQ. CDR3 region: CASSFWDRGPGANVLTF. The DNA of the CDR3 is TGCGCCAGCAGCTTCTGGGACAGGGGGCCAGGGGCCAACGTCCTGACTTTC. The whole variable domain, remainder taken from reference TRBV5-1 and TRBJ2-6, is KAGVTQTPRYLIKTRGQQVTLSCSPISGHRSVSWYQQTPGQGLQFLFEYFSETQRNKGNFPGRFSGRQFSNSRSEMNVSTLELGDSALYLCASSFWDRGPGANVLTFGAGSRLTVL.